This T cell receptor beta chain was recorded in a study of STAT5B mutations in CD4+ large granular lymphocyte leukemia. Data came from immunoSEQ multiplex PCR; TCRdb stores just in-frame clones and leaves some out. The sample lists about 30,000 clones, approximately 80% seen once, with under 2.5% in the top ten. This clone showed up just a few times. The V and J ends lost 4 bases and 8 bases respectively, with 6 bases between them. Looked up from germline, CDR1 is MGHDK and CDR2 is SYGVNS. This CDR3 comprises 12 residues. The TCR comes from a human donor in good health. The specimen sequenced was CD4+ T cells from blood buffy coats. The rearrangement links TRBV25-1 to TRBJ1-6, with D unresolved. This CDR3 is CASSGFYSPLHF. The CDR3 DNA sequence: TGTGCCAGCAGTGGGTTTTATTCACCCCTCCACTTT.